The sequence of this T cell receptor beta chain was determined in a study of blood T cell repertoires in COVID-19 (dated by TCRdb to the early 2020s). Study-level background: Collaborator samples came from the United States, Italy and Spain and covered acute and convalescent phases of COVID-19. The dataset comprised deeply sampled blood TCRbeta repertoires from subjects exposed to, actively infected with, or recovered from COVID-19. A freely available public database, intended as a resource for researchers studying the immune response to SARS-CoV-2, is where the repertoires were released. The samples were drawn from two sources: the first 160 participants of the ongoing ImmuneRACE study, and 1,000 to 1,500 subjects contributed by 6 global collaborators. Where HLA class I and class II types were available, the types were taken from metadata supplied by the sample provider, not from assay-based typing. A de-identified subject ID, COVID-19 status, age in years and sex were almost always included in the sample metadata. The material from the prospective study consisted of cDNA or gDNA derived from T cells, B-cell-depleted T cells, or PBMCs.

V is reduced by 3 bases and J by 1 base, leaving a spacing of 16 bases between them. CDR1 and CDR2, looked up from the germline V gene, are SGHTA and FQGNSA. Inclusive of the bounding cysteine and phenylalanine, the CDR3 is 16 residues long. The only DNA kept is the CDR3, 48 bases in frame from the first base. TCRbeta CDR3 regions were amplified from genomic DNA by means of the immunoSEQ Assay, a bias-controlled multiplex PCR. As for how the authors treated the data: The number of nucleated cells in each sample was estimated by amplification of reference gene primers within the assay. Sequence reads were collapsed and filtered to measure the absolute abundance of every unique TCRbeta CDR3 rearrangement. For each sample, productive Simpson clonality was calculated by taking the square root of Simpson's diversity index across productive rearrangements. TCRdb retrieved this table from immuneACCESS and kept in-frame rearrangements only. Not all clones are present; in checked studies, unresolved V genes account for under half, and no reason is known for the remainder. V, J and clone size are those of that table, while D and trimming were read from the DNA. Across this sample there are 100,000 to 120,000 clones, with just over 70% seen only once. About 1.8% of the sample is held by the ten biggest clonotypes.

Results and caveats for the whole study, not just this receptor: The quantity of clinical and demographic metadata differed by source and by participant and was supplied without curation.

About this clone itself: No antigen is known for it. The input lacks base qualities; no much larger clone sits a single base away.

Whole blood was collected in K2EDTA tubes by collaborating institutions according to the institutions' own protocols. For TCRbeta analysis, collaborators shipped samples in one of three forms: frozen whole blood, isolated PBMCs, or DNA extracted from either of those sample types. The rearrangement combines TRBV7-2 with TRBJ2-7; D gene: possibly TRBD2, on 6 matching bases. Sequences were obtained from peripheral blood. The receptor was isolated from a woman aged 40 to 50 with acute or convalescent COVID-19. The nucleotide sequence reads TGTGCCAGCAGCTTTAGGCCAGCGGGCGAGTCCTACGAGCAGTACTTC. Translated, it gives CASSFRPAGESYEQYF.